Listed below are T cell receptor beta chains from one sample, sequenced in a study of T cells in narcolepsy. TCRdb keeps only in-frame clones here, not all; method: immunoSEQ multiplex PCR. The table has 35,000 to 40,000 clones, roughly 88% seen once. Material: CD45RA- memory CD4+ T cells from PBMCs. Source of these receptors: a human donor with narcolepsy. Both conserved end residues are part of each CDR3. The order of the fields is D gene, clone size, V gene, J gene, CDR3 protein, CDR3 DNA. A D gene is named only where the DNA matches it firmly. Where a row states a size, it is once, few, many or the class of an expanded clone; other rows omit it.

-	-	TRBV25-1	TRBJ1-2	CASSPMTVNYGYTF	TGTGCCAGCAGCCCAATGACAGTCAACTATGGCTACACCTTC
-	-	TRBV2	TRBJ1-1	CASTSSRARTEAFF	TGTGCCAGCACCTCGTCTAGGGCAAGGACTGAAGCTTTCTTT
TRBD2	-	TRBV7-2	TRBJ2-1	CASKLTRGSSYNEQFF	TGTGCCAGCAAGTTAACGCGGGGGAGCTCCTACAATGAGCAGTTCTTC
TRBD2	-	TRBV2	TRBJ2-5	CASRPPHSSGGPIYQETQYF	TGTGCCAGCAGACCACCCCATTCTAGCGGGGGTCCAATCTACCAAGAGACCCAGTACTTC
-	-	TRBV9	TRBJ2-5	CASSVVRRNPETQYF	TGTGCCAGCAGCGTAGTGAGGAGAAATCCTGAGACCCAGTACTTC
-	once	TRBV7-6	TRBJ2-5	CASSFDSQETQYF	TGTGCCAGCAGCTTTGACAGCCAAGAGACCCAGTACTTC
-	-	TRBV18	TRBJ2-5	CASSPPTKTQYF	TGTGCCAGCTCACCACCGACAAAGACCCAGTACTTC
-	few	TRBV7-9	TRBJ1-6	CASSSSPSPLHF	TGTGCCAGCAGCTCGTCACCATCACCCCTCCACTTT
-	-	TRBV5-1	TRBJ2-7	CASSAAYEQYF	TGCGCCAGCAGCGCAGCCTACGAGCAGTACTTC
-	once	TRBV12-5	TRBJ1-2	CASGLGVLQDGYTF	TGTGCTAGTGGTTTAGGGGTTTTACAGGATGGCTACACCTTC
TRBD2	few	TRBV7-8	TRBJ2-1	CASSFVGGAYGEQFF	TGTGCCAGCAGCTTTGTCGGGGGGGCTTATGGAGAGCAGTTCTTC
TRBD1	-	TRBV29-1	TRBJ1-1	CSVGTGLTEAFF	TGCAGCGTCGGGACAGGCCTCACTGAAGCTTTCTTT
-	-	TRBV7-3	TRBJ1-5	CASSPQPNQPQHF	TGTGCCAGCAGCCCCCAACCTAATCAGCCCCAGCATTTT
-	-	TRBV9	TRBJ1-1	CASSVEPGTTEAFF	TGTGCCAGCAGCGTAGAGCCAGGGACCACTGAAGCTTTCTTT
TRBD1	few	TRBV5-5	TRBJ1-5	CASSTQGAREQPQHF	TGTGCCAGCAGCACACAGGGGGCGCGTGAGCAGCCCCAGCATTTT
-	few	TRBV21-1	TRBJ1-1	CASSLPGDHTEGEAFF	TGTGCCAGCAGCCTCCCTGGGGACCACACGGAGGGCGAAGCTTTCTTT
-	-	TRBV5-6	TRBJ2-7	CASSLGQRGSYEQYF	TGTGCCAGCAGCTTGGGGCAGCGCGGCTCCTACGAGCAGTACTTC
TRBD2	-	TRBV6-5	TRBJ2-1	CASSRPGGAFNEQFF	TGTGCCAGCAGCAGGCCCGGGGGGGCCTTCAATGAGCAGTTCTTC
-	-	TRBV13	TRBJ1-1	CASSFDTTEAFF	TGTGCCAGCAGCTTCGACACCACTGAAGCTTTCTTT
-	-	TRBV19	TRBJ1-4	CASRNAGTNEKLFF	TGTGCCAGTAGGAATGCGGGGACTAATGAAAAACTGTTTTTT
TRBD1	-	TRBV18	TRBJ2-5	CASSHSTGEKETQYF	TGTGCCAGCTCACACTCGACAGGGGAAAAAGAGACCCAGTACTTC
-	-	TRBV28	TRBJ2-2	CASRFPTGSTGELFF	TGTGCCAGCCGGTTCCCCACAGGGTCTACCGGGGAGCTGTTTTTT
TRBD1	-	TRBV30	TRBJ1-2	CAWSRTGGHGYTF	TGTGCCTGGAGCCGCACAGGGGGCCACGGCTACACCTTC
-	-	TRBV29-1	TRBJ2-7	CSVERRDEQYF	TGCAGCGTTGAAAGGCGGGACGAGCAGTACTTC
-	-	TRBV18	TRBJ1-2	CASSPSAETYGYTF	TGTGCCAGCTCACCATCGGCCGAGACATATGGCTACACCTTC
-	-	TRBV11-1	TRBJ2-7	CASSLTGGPYEQYF	TGTGCCAGCAGCCTGACAGGTGGCCCCTACGAGCAGTACTTC
TRBD2	-	TRBV5-1	TRBJ2-3	CASSLESGATDTQYF	TGCGCCAGCAGCTTGGAGAGCGGGGCCACAGATACGCAGTATTTT
-	once	TRBV27	TRBJ2-5	CASSSKGPWETQYF	TGTGCCAGCAGTTCTAAGGGTCCGTGGGAGACCCAGTACTTC
-	once	TRBV2	TRBJ2-4	CASRGDRLTKNIQYF	TGTGCCAGCAGAGGCGACAGACTCACCAAAAACATTCAGTACTTC
-	few	TRBV6-5	TRBJ2-7	CASIRQPNYEQYF	TGTGCCAGCATCCGACAACCGAACTACGAGCAGTACTTC
-	-	TRBV10-3	TRBJ2-1	CAISEGGGPRNEQFF	TGTGCCATCAGTGAAGGCGGGGGCCCTCGGAATGAGCAGTTCTTC
-	-	TRBV7-2	TRBJ2-5	CASSWVGGQETQYF	TGTGCCAGCAGCTGGGTGGGAGGTCAAGAGACCCAGTACTTC
TRBD2	-	TRBV9	TRBJ2-3	CASSQRGAELLSTDTQYF	TGTGCCAGCAGCCAGCGGGGGGCCGAACTTCTTAGCACAGATACGCAGTATTTT
TRBD1	-	TRBV9	TRBJ2-5	CASSVRQGEDQETQYF	TGTGCCAGCAGCGTTCGACAGGGGGAGGACCAAGAGACCCAGTACTTC
-	-	TRBV28	TRBJ1-2	CASSFGQGWVRGEGYTF	TGTGCCAGCAGTTTTGGTCAGGGTTGGGTGAGAGGTGAGGGCTACACCTTC
TRBD2	-	TRBV5-4	TRBJ2-7	CASSFRAGHSYEQYF	TGTGCCAGCAGCTTCCGAGCGGGGCACTCCTACGAGCAGTACTTC
-	-	TRBV11-2	TRBJ2-7	CASSLSDMTYEQYF	TGTGCCAGCAGCTTATCAGACATGACCTACGAGCAGTACTTC
-	-	TRBV5-1	TRBJ2-1	CASSLHDARDEQFF	TGCGCCAGCAGCTTACATGATGCGAGAGATGAGCAGTTCTTC
-	-	TRBV28	TRBJ2-7	CASTSLVGRANEQYF	TGTGCCAGCACCTCCCTGGTGGGCAGGGCCAACGAGCAGTACTTC
TRBD1	-	TRBV28	TRBJ1-1	CASSRRDRMNTEAFF	TGTGCCAGCAGCCGTCGGGACAGGATGAACACTGAAGCTTTCTTT
-	-	TRBV13	TRBJ2-7	CASSLYHRGGYEQYF	TGTGCCAGCAGCTTATACCACAGGGGGGGATACGAGCAGTACTTC
-	-	TRBV25-1	TRBJ1-1	CASKGPLNTEAFF	TGTGCCAGCAAGGGTCCGTTGAACACTGAAGCTTTCTTT
-	-	TRBV7-2	TRBJ1-6	CASSQDSYNSPLHF	TGTGCCAGCAGCCAGGACAGCTATAATTCACCCCTCCACTTT
TRBD1	-	TRBV6-6	TRBJ1-6	CASSTTDRGTGPLHF	TGTGCCAGCAGTACTACGGACAGGGGAACGGGACCTCTCCACTTT
TRBD1	-	TRBV4-3	TRBJ2-7	CASSQEGQGAYEQYF	TGCGCCAGCAGCCAAGAGGGACAGGGGGCGTACGAGCAGTACTTC